One and the same sample provided the 22 T cell receptor beta chains below, sequenced in a study of T-cell reconstitution after alpha-beta-depleted transplantation in children. TCRbeta library construction was performed incorporating unique molecular identifiers. TCRdb used MiXCR to reprocess the PCR reads, holding one entry per CDR3 protein. The data show about 210,000 distinct CDR3 sequences, approximately 15% seen once. Sample: PBMCs, mostly from graft donor cells, taken 360 days after TCRalphabeta/CD19-depleted stem cell transplant. The receptors shown here come from a male patient aged 2 to 9 who had a stem cell transplant for acute lymphoblastic leukemia, so the T cells may come from the graft donor.

The table lists this clonotype with a few counts. The chain has TRBV4-3 and TRBJ2-7; D not certain. This CDR3 comprises 11 residues. Trimming removed 6 bases at V and 3 bases at J, with 6 bases between. Germline CDR1 and CDR2: LGHNA and YSLEER. The CDR3 protein is CASSRLYEQYF. CDR3 bases: TGCGCCAGCAGTCGCCTCTACGAGCAGTACTTC.

The chain employs TRBV20-1 and TRBJ1-4; 8 bases line up with TRBD1. This CDR3 is 14 amino acids long. From germline, CDR1 is DFQATT and CDR2 SNEGSKA (reference sequence). Trimming cost V 6 bases and J 7 bases; bases outside gene matches: 10. This chain's CDR3 is CSALPGQGSEKLFF. CDR3 in DNA: TGCAGTGCCCTCCCCGGACAGGGAAGTGAAAAACTGTTTTTT.

The chain is built from TRBV18 and TRBJ2-5; D is perhaps TRBD1 or TRBD2 (5 bases each). CDR1 is KGHSH and CDR2 is LQKENI in the germline V gene. With 6 bases removed from V and 2 bases from J, the gap between germline ends came to 10 bases. CDR3 length: 13 residues. Here the CDR3 DNA reads TGTGCCAGCTCCCGGGACGGTCAAGAGACCCAGTACTTC. It is translated as CASSRDGQETQYF. The full variable domain, with the rest looked up from reference TRBV18 and TRBJ2-5, is NAGVMQNPRHLVRRRGQEARLRCSPMKGHSHVYWYRQLPEEGLKFMVYLQKENIIDESGMPKERFSAEFPKEGPSILRIQQVVRGDSAAYFCASSRDGQETQYFGPGTRLLVL.

This chain uses TRBV27 with TRBJ1-5, with TRBD1 identical over 9 bases. The trim removed 5 bases at V and 2 bases at J, leaving 4 bases unmatched. This CDR3 region has 15 residues. CDR1 MNHEY and CDR2 SMNVEV come from the germline V gene (reference sequence). The CDR3 DNA reads as TGTGCCAGCAGTCGGACAGGGGATGGCAATCAGCCCCAGCATTTT. Translation: CASSRTGDGNQPQHF.

This clonotype was seen a few times. The chain couples TRBV5-6 to TRBJ2-5; D uncertain. Between the trimmed V and J ends, which lost 1 base and 0 bases, there was a span of 4 bases. The CDR3 consists of 13 residues. From germline, CDR1 is SGHDT and CDR2 YYEEEE. The CDR3 spells CASSLTHQETQYF. The CDR3, as DNA: TGTGCCAGCAGCTTGACACACCAAGAGACCCAGTACTTC. The variable domain in full, completed from reference TRBV5-6 and TRBJ2-5, reads DAGVTQSPTHLIKTRGQQVTLRCSPKSGHDTVSWYQQALGQGPQFIFQYYEEEERQRGNFPDRFSGHQFPNYSSELNVNALLLGDSALYLCASSLTHQETQYFGPGTRLLVL.

This clonotype has a handful of counts. The chain joins TRBV3-1 to TRBJ1-5; no clear D. The germline V and J ends were trimmed by 0 bases and 4 bases, with 13 bases remaining between them. This CDR3 is built from 16 residues. Germline V gene lookup returns CDR1 LGHDT and CDR2 YNNKEL (reference sequence). This chain's CDR3 is CASSQEGPYSNQPQHF. In DNA, the CDR3 is TGTGCCAGCAGCCAAGAAGGACCTTATAGTAATCAGCCCCAGCATTTT.

In this sample, this clonotype turned up a few times. The chain is built from TRBV29-1 and TRBJ2-1; TRBD1 aligns across 7 bases. The CDR3 has 14 residues. Germline CDR1 SQVTM, CDR2 ANQGSEA. V gave up 6 bases and J gave up 0 bases; unmatched junction bases: 5. The CDR3 loop reads CSVLGQNSYNEQFF. The DNA of the CDR3 is TGCAGCGTATTGGGACAGAACTCCTACAATGAGCAGTTCTTC.

The rearrangement joins TRBV29-1 to TRBJ1-1, with D unresolved. Trimming removed 6 bases from V and 0 bases from J, with 14 bases in between. This CDR3 region has 14 residues. Germline CDR1 and CDR2: SQVTM and ANQGSEA. CDR3 amino acids: CSVLDGVLNTEAFF. The DNA for the CDR3 is TGCAGCGTGTTGGACGGAGTATTGAACACTGAAGCTTTCTTT.

The rearrangement uses TRBV5-5 and TRBJ1-1; D might be TRBD1 (6 bases). This CDR3 comprises 16 residues. Germline loops: CDR1 SGHKS, CDR2 YYEKEE (reference sequence). V shed 1 base and J shed 3 bases, with 16 bases lying between them. The CDR3 bases are TGTGCCAGCAGCTTGCTCGCGCTGGGGGCGGACACTGAAGCTTTCTTT. It codes for CASSLLALGADTEAFF.

This clonotype came up a few times. This rearrangement joins TRBV3-1 to TRBJ2-5; D is unresolved. V lost 2 bases and J 5 bases, leaving 6 bases between the germline ends. The CDR3 is made up of 12 amino acids. Germline-derived CDR1 and CDR2 are LGHDT and YNNKEL (reference sequence). The CDR3: CASSQNTETQYF. In DNA, the CDR3 is TGTGCCAGCAGCCAAAACACGGAGACCCAGTACTTC.

V and J are TRBV18 and TRBJ1-2; 7 positions agree with TRBD1. The length of the CDR3 is 14 residues. V dropped 5 bases and J dropped 7; count of bases not matched to a gene: 10. Germline V gene sequence: CDR1 KGHSH, CDR2 LQKENI. CDR3 amino acids: CASSLGQRSSGYTF. Here the CDR3 DNA reads TGTGCCAGCTCATTGGGACAGCGGTCAAGTGGCTACACCTTC.

The chain joins TRBV7-6 to TRBJ1-6; tentatively, D is TRBD1 (5 bases). V lost 1 base to trimming and J lost 7 bases, with 8 bases between them. The germline V gene encodes CDR1 SGHVS and CDR2 FNYEAQ. The CDR3 loop spans 14 amino acids. CDR3 DNA sequence: TGTGCCAGCAGCTTAGTGGGGGACAATTCACCCCTCCACTTT. Amino acids: CASSLVGDNSPLHF.

This clonotype was counted a few times. This chain uses TRBV29-1 with TRBJ1-2; 7 nucleotides agree with TRBD1. CDR3 length: 12 residues. Looked up from germline, CDR1 is SQVTM and CDR2 is ANQGSEA. The ends lost 5 bases at V and 3 bases at J; junction bases unmatched: 3. DNA of the CDR3: TGCAGCGTTAGACAGGGCCACTATGGCTACACCTTC. Amino acids: CSVRQGHYGYTF.

This clonotype was counted at least ten times. V and J are TRBV10-3 and TRBJ1-1, with a weak D call TRBD1 (5 bases). Germline V gene sequence: CDR1 ENHRY, CDR2 SYGVKD. V was clipped by 8 bases and J by 5 bases, with 12 bases between them. There are 12 residues in the CDR3. The CDR3 is CAIRGGGTEAFF. For the CDR3, the DNA is TGTGCCATCCGTGGCGGGGGAACTGAAGCTTTCTTT.

This clonotype was counted a few times. The chain couples TRBV5-1 to TRBJ2-2; D may match TRBD1 or TRBD2 (5 bases each). Germline V CDR1 and CDR2: SGHRS, YFSETQ. V was trimmed by 4 bases and J by 1 base, leaving 17 bases between them. The CDR3 is made up of 17 amino acids. The DNA of the CDR3 is TGCGCCAGCAGCCTGGGGGTCGCAGGATTGAACACCGGGGAGCTGTTTTTT. Translated, it gives CASSLGVAGLNTGELFF.

A few counts support this clonotype. The genes are TRBV5-1 and TRBJ2-6; no clear D gene. The CDR3 sequence is 14 residues long. V shed 4 bases and J shed 4 bases, with 9 bases lying between them. Germline loops: CDR1 SGHRS, CDR2 YFSETQ. CDR3 region: CASSAEDGANVLTF. DNA of the CDR3: TGCGCCAGCAGCGCCGAAGACGGGGCCAACGTCCTGACTTTC.

The chain links TRBV27 to TRBJ2-1; 7 bases map to TRBD2. This CDR3 comprises 13 residues. With 6 bases clipped from V and 7 bases from J, the junction kept 6 bases outside the gene matches. CDR1 MNHEY and CDR2 SMNVEV come from the germline V gene (reference sequence). The CDR3 reads CASRREGSNEQFF. In nucleotides, the CDR3 is TGTGCCAGCAGAAGGGAGGGATCAAATGAGCAGTTCTTC.

This clonotype was picked up a small number of times. J is TRBJ2-1 and V is TRBV7-2, with 7 bases aligning to TRBD1. The CDR3 length is 17 residues. Trimming removed 5 bases from V and 2 bases from J; junction bases left unmatched: 12. The germline V gene has CDR1 SGHTA and CDR2 FQGNSA. DNA for the CDR3: TGTGCCAGCAGCCCTAACCCAACAGGGGTCACCTACAATGAGCAGTTCTTC. Its protein product is CASSPNPTGVTYNEQFF.

The chain employs TRBV6-5 and TRBJ2-7, with a weak D call TRBD2 (5 bases). CDR1 and CDR2 (germline): MNHEY, SVGAGI. The CDR3 consists of 14 residues. V lost 4 bases, J lost 2 bases, and 12 bases lay in between. CDR3 sequence (DNA): TGTGCCAGCAGTTCTGGATGGGAGACCTACGAGCAGTACTTC. It is translated as CASSSGWETYEQYF.

This chain uses TRBV28 with TRBJ2-2, with D perhaps matching TRBD1 or TRBD2 (5 bases each). V dropped 2 bases and J dropped 3 bases, with 22 bases sitting between them. The germline V gene encodes CDR1 MDHEN and CDR2 SYDVKM. CDR3 length equals 19 residues. The CDR3 nucleotides are TGTGCCAGCAGTTTACTCGAGGGACGGGCGCCTGTTGACACCGGGGAGCTGTTTTTT. It codes for CASSLLEGRAPVDTGELFF.

The chain uses TRBV18 and TRBJ2-7, with 9 positions matching TRBD1. CDR3 length: 14 residues. Germline V CDR1 and CDR2: KGHSH, LQKENI. The ends lost 2 bases at V and 9 bases at J; junction bases unmatched: 8. The CDR3 DNA reads TGTGCCAGCTCACCAGAGACAGGGGGTTGGATGCAGTACTTC. It codes for CASSPETGGWMQYF.

This clonotype appeared a few times. The chain has TRBV20-1 and TRBJ2-3, with 11 bases matching TRBD1. J was trimmed by 8 bases and V by 0 bases; bases with no gene match: 10. The CDR3 is 16 residues long. Germline-derived CDR1 and CDR2 are DFQATT and SNEGSKA (reference sequence). The chain's CDR3 is CSARDLMDRGLSTQYF. CDR3 sequence (DNA): TGCAGTGCTAGAGATCTCATGGACAGGGGGCTGTCTACGCAGTATTTT.